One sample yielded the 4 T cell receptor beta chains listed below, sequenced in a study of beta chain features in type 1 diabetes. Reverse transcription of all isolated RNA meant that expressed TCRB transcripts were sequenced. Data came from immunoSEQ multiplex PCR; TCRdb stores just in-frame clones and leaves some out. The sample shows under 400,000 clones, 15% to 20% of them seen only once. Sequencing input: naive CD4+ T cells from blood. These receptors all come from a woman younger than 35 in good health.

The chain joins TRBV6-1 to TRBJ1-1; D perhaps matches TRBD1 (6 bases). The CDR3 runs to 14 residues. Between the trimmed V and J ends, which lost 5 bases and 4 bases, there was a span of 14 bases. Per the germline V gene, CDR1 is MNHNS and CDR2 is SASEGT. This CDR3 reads CASSPDGTFTEAFF. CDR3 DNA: TGTGCCAGCAGTCCCGATGGGACATTCACTGAAGCTTTCTTT.

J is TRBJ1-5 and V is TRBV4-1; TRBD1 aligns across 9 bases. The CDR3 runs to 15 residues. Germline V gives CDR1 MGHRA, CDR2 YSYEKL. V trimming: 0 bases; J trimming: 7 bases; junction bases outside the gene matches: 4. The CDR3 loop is CASSQEGQGLQPQHF. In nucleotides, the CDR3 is TGCGCCAGCAGCCAAGAGGGACAGGGTTTACAGCCCCAGCATTTT.

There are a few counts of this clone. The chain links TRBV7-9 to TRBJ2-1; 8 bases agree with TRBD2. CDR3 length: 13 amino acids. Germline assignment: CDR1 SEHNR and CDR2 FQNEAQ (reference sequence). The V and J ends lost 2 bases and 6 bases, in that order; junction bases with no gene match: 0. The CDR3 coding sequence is TGTGCCAGCAGCTTACTAGCGGGCAATGAGCAGTTCTTC. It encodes CASSLLAGNEQFF.

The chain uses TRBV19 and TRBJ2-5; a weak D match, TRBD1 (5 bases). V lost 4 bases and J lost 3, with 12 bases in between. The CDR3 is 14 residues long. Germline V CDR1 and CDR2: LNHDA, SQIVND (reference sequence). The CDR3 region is CASSNRQREETQYF. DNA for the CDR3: TGTGCCAGTAGTAACAGACAGCGAGAAGAGACCCAGTACTTC.